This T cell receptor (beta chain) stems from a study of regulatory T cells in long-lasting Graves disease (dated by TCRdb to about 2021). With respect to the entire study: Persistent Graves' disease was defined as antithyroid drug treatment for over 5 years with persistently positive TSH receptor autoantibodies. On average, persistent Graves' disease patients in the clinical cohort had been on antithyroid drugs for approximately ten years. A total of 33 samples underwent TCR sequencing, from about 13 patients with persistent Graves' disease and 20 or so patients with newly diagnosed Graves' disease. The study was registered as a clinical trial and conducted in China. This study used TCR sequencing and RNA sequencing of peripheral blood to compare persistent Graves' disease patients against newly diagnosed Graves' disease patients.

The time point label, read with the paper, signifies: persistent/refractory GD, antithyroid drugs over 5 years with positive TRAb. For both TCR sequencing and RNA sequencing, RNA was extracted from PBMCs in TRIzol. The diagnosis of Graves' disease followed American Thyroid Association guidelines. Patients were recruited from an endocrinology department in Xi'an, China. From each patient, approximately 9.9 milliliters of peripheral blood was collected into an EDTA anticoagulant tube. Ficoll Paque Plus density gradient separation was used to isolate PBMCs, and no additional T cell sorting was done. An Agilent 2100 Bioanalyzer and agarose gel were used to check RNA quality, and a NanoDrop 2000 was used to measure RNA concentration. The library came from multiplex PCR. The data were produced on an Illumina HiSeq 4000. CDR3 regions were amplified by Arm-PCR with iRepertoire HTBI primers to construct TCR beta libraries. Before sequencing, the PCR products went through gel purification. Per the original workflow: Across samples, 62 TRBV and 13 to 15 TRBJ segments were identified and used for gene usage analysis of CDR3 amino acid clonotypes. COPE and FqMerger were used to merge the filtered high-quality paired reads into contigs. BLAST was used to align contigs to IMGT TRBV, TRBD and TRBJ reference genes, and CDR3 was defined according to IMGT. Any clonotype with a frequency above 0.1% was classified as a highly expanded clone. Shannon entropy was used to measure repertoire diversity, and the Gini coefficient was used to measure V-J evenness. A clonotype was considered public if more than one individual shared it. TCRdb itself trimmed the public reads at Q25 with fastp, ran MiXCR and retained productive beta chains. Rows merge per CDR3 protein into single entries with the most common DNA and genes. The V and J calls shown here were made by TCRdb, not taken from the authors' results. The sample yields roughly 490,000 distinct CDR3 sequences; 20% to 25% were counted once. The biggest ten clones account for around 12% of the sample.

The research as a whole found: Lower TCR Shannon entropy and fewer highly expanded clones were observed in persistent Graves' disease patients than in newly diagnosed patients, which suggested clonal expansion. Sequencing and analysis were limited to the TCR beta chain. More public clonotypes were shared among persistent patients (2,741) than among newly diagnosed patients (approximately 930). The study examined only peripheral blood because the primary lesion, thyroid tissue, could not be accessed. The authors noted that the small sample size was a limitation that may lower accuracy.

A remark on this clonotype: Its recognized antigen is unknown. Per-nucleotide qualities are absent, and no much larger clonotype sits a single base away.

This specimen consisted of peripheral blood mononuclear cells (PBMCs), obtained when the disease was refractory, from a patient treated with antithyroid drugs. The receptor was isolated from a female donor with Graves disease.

In nucleotides, the sequence is TGTGCCAGCAGCCCCCAGTTCCGCGATACGCAGTATTTT. This sequence encodes CASSPQFRDTQYF. The V and J segments used are TRBV7-2 and TRBJ2-3, with the D gene uncertain. CDR1 and CDR2 are read off the germline V gene as SGHTA and FQGNSA. Measured from the cysteine to the phenylalanine, the CDR3 is 13 residues long. Only the CDR3 DNA stays, 39 bases, in frame from base 1. V is shortened by 5 bases, J by 6 bases, and the region joining them spans 12 bases.